This T cell receptor (beta chain) came from a study of T-cell reconstitution after alpha-beta-depleted transplantation in children. The CDR3 is 15 amino acids. Germline assignment: CDR1 MDHEN and CDR2 SYDVKM. V lost 7 bases and J 1 base, leaving 13 bases between the germline ends. Preparation of the TCRbeta library was carried out with unique molecular identifiers. From the PCR reads, TCRdb called clonotypes with MiXCR, one entry per CDR3 protein. Of about 460,000 distinct CDR3 sequences in the sample, 10% to 12% were seen once. In this sample, this clonotype turned up a few times. The specimen was PBMCs, mostly from graft donor cells, collected 180 days after TCRalphabeta/CD19-depleted stem cell transplant. The TCR was taken from a female patient between 2 and 15 years old who had a stem cell transplant for aplastic anemia, so the T cells may come from the graft donor. The chain uses TRBV28 and TRBJ2-2; D remains unclear. The CDR3 is CASTELLMNTGELFF. CDR3 sequence (DNA): TGTGCCAGCACCGAACTGCTGATGAACACCGGGGAGCTGTTTTTT.